The 17 T cell receptor beta chains reported below all come from one sample, sequenced in a study of T cells in Graves' hyperthyroidism and ophthalmopathy (dated by TCRdb to between 2017 and 2020). The library was made by multiplex PCR. Reads for this sample came from an Illumina HiSeq 2000. The TCR beta CDR3 regions were amplified from RNA transcripts. For the first round of RT-PCR on the TCR CDR3, the HTBI primer set was used together with the Qiagen OneStep RT-PCR kit. The public sequencing data were trimmed at Q25 with fastp and processed into clonotypes with MiXCR by TCRdb, which kept only in-frame beta chains. Rows with one shared CDR3 protein collapse into an entry with the most common genes and DNA. The sample includes fewer than 550,000 distinct CDR3 sequences, with 15% to 18% observed a single time. The ten most abundant clones make up approximately 14% of the sample. Sequenced: blood. These receptors were taken from a woman aged 18-29 years with Graves' hyperthyroidism.

This clonotype has a count of ten or more. The gene calls are TRBV11-2 and TRBJ2-5; tentative D call: TRBD1 (5 bases). The germline CDR1 and CDR2 sequences are SGHAT and FQNNGV. The V end lost 6 bases, the J end lost 2 bases, and 16 bases lay between the germline ends. CDR3 length: 15 residues. The chain's CDR3 is CASRGVRGPQETQYF. The CDR3 region has the DNA TGTGCCAGCAGAGGGGTAAGGGGTCCACAAGAGACCCAGTACTTC.

The genes are TRBV20-1 and TRBJ2-4; no clear D. Germline CDR1 reads DFQATT; CDR2 reads SNEGSKA (reference sequence). The V end was cut by 4 bases, the J end by 0 bases, with 4 bases between. This CDR3 is built from 12 residues. The CDR3 reads CSATEAKNIQYF. The CDR3 coding sequence is TGCAGTGCTACAGAAGCCAAAAACATTCAGTACTTC.

The table lists this clonotype with a few counts. The V gene is TRBV29-1, the J gene TRBJ2-7; a weak D match, TRBD1 (5 bases). Germline CDR1 reads SQVTM; CDR2 reads ANQGSEA. The CDR3 consists of 12 residues. The ends were cut back, 4 bases at V and 6 bases at J, with 13 bases in the middle. The CDR3 DNA reads as TGCAGCGTTGCGAGTTTAGGGGTCGAGCAGTACTTC. It yields the protein CSVASLGVEQYF.

This clonotype was detected many times. The V call is TRBV28, the J call TRBJ2-2, with D possibly matching TRBD2 (6 bases). This CDR3 is 13 amino acids long. V gave up 8 bases and J gave up 7 bases, with 14 bases separating them. Germline values: CDR1 MDHEN, CDR2 SYDVKM. The CDR3 DNA reads as TGTGCCAGCGGGGGAGGAATTTTCGGGGAGCTGTTTTTT. It codes for CASGGGIFGELFF.

This clonotype was seen many times. The chain recombines TRBV3-1 with TRBJ2-1; D unclear. V was pared by 2 bases and J by 3 bases, with 11 bases between. This CDR3 region has 15 residues. CDR1 and CDR2 (germline): LGHDT, YNNKEL (reference sequence). For the CDR3, the DNA is TGTGCCAGCAGCCAATTTCCGAGCAACTACAATGAGCAGTTCTTC. Its protein product is CASSQFPSNYNEQFF.

This clonotype was picked up a small number of times. The chain links TRBV12-3 or TRBV12-4 to TRBJ1-5; D is perhaps TRBD1 (6 bases). The CDR3 runs 14 residues. Trimming pared 6 bases from V and 0 bases from J, leaving 9 bases between. The CDR3 sequence: CASRQGYSNQPQHF. In nucleotides, the CDR3 is TGTGCCAGCAGACAGGGATATAGCAATCAGCCCCAGCATTTT.

The sample holds many counts of this clonotype. This rearrangement joins TRBV5-1 to TRBJ1-2; 7 bases match TRBD1. Germline V gives CDR1 SGHRS, CDR2 YFSETQ. V lost 4 bases to trimming and J lost 2 bases; unmatched junction nucleotides: 8. The CDR3 has 15 residues. This CDR3 reads CASSEDRVVNYGYTF. In nucleotides, the CDR3 is TGCGCCAGCAGCGAAGACAGGGTGGTAAACTATGGCTACACCTTC.

This clonotype occurred a few times. The CDR3 bases are TGTGCCAGCAGTATAGCTCGTACAGATACGCAGTATTTT. Amino acids: CASSIARTDTQYF. This chain connects TRBV6-1 to TRBJ2-3, with D hard to call. V lost 5 bases to trimming and J lost 3 bases, with 9 bases between them. Germline V gives CDR1 MNHNS, CDR2 SASEGT. CDR3 length equals 13 residues.

This clonotype has a count of ten or more. This chain joins TRBV12-3 or TRBV12-4 and TRBJ2-1, with 8 bases fitting TRBD2. CDR3 length: 16 amino acids. Trimming removed 2 bases from V and 9 bases from J; junction bases left unmatched: 12. The CDR3: CASSLRASGSDVEQFF. CDR3 DNA: TGTGCCAGCAGTTTAAGGGCCAGCGGGAGCGATGTTGAGCAGTTCTTC.

Ten or more counts support this clonotype. The rearrangement joins TRBV28 to TRBJ2-7, with 9 bases that match TRBD1. The CDR3 has 15 amino acids. Germline V gives CDR1 MDHEN, CDR2 SYDVKM. V lost 4 bases and J lost 3; bases outside the gene matches: 7. CDR3 region: CASSSPTGQGYEQYF. The CDR3 DNA follows: TGTGCCAGCAGTTCCCCCACGGGACAGGGCTACGAGCAGTACTTC.

This clonotype was detected ten times or more. V usage is TRBV11-2 and J usage is TRBJ2-3; D may be TRBD1 or TRBD2 (5 bases each). Germline CDR1 and CDR2: SGHAT and FQNNGV. The CDR3 runs to 13 residues. V lost 5 bases, J lost 11 bases, and 17 bases lay in between. The CDR3 sequence is CASSPIVGTGQYF. The CDR3 nucleotides read TGTGCCAGCAGCCCAATCGTAGGGACGGGGCAGTATTTT.

A few counts support this clonotype. The J gene is TRBJ2-1, the V gene TRBV6-1, with D perhaps matching TRBD2 (6 bases). Per germline, CDR1 MNHNS and CDR2 SASEGT. This CDR3 region has 13 residues. Trimming removed 7 bases from V and 10 bases from J, with 17 bases in between. The CDR3 sequence: CASTGPAGPEQFF. CDR3 coding DNA: TGTGCCAGCACCGGACCCGCGGGGCCAGAGCAGTTCTTC.

V and J are TRBV5-1 and TRBJ2-1; the D is unclear. Trimming took off 1 base at V and 1 base at J, with 6 bases between the two ends. Per germline, CDR1 SGHRS and CDR2 YFSETQ. This CDR3 is built from 14 residues. The CDR3 loop reads CASSLFRSYNEQFF. The DNA of the CDR3 is TGCGCCAGCAGCTTGTTTCGGTCCTACAATGAGCAGTTCTTC.

This clonotype was seen only a few times. The chain has TRBV24-1 and TRBJ2-1, with TRBD2 matching 9 bases. The CDR3 has 12 residues. With V trimmed by 1 base and J by 14 bases, 2 bases remained unmatched. Germline CDR1 and CDR2: KGHDR and SFDVKD. CDR3: CATSDFGTSKFF. The CDR3 DNA is TGTGCCACCAGTGATTTCGGGACTAGCAAGTTCTTC.

V gene TRBV27 combines with J gene TRBJ2-3; D is undetermined. The CDR3 extends over 10 amino acids. The V end was cut by 11 bases, the J end by 5 bases, with 8 bases between. CDR1 and CDR2 from the germline V gene are MNHEY and SMNVEV (reference sequence). CDR3: CAHLEDTQYF. As DNA, the CDR3 is TGTGCCCACCTCGAAGATACGCAGTATTTT.

This clonotype occurred many times. This chain uses TRBV10-3 with TRBJ1-2; the D is unclear. Germline CDR1 reads ENHRY; CDR2 reads SYGVKD. The V end was cut by 6 bases, the J end by 3 bases, with 26 bases between. The CDR3 spans 18 residues. Here the CDR3 DNA reads TGTGCCATCAGGGCTCGTACCGAGGGTTCCGACACCCACTATGGCTACACCTTC. Protein: CAIRARTEGSDTHYGYTF.

V and J are TRBV9 and TRBJ1-4, with 8 positions matching TRBD1. This CDR3 is built from 16 residues. CDR1 is SGDLS, CDR2 YYNGEE, per germline. Unmatched junction bases numbered 10, after V lost 4 bases and J lost 5 bases. The CDR3 loop reads CASSPTRQGRNEKLFF. The CDR3 coding sequence is TGTGCCAGCAGCCCTACACGACAGGGGCGGAATGAAAAACTGTTTTTT.